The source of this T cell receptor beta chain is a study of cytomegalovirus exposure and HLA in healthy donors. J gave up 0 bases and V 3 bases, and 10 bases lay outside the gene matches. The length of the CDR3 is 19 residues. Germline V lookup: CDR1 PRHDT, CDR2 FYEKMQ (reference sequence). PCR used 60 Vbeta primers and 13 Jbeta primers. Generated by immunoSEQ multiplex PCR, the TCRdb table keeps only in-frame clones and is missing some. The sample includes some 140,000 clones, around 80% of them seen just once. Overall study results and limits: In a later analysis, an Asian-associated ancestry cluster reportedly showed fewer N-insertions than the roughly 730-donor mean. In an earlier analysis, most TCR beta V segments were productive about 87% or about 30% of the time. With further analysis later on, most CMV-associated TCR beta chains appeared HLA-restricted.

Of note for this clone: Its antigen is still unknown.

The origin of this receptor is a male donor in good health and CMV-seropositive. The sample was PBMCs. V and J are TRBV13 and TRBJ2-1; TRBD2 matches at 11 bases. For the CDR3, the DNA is TGTGCCAGCAGCTTCGATCGGACTAGCGGGCGTAGCTCCTACAATGAGCAGTTCTTC. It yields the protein CASSFDRTSGRSSYNEQFF.